Given below is one T cell receptor beta chain in context. The antigen is undetermined. The immunoSEQ assay was v4. The data were produced by immunoSEQ multiplex PCR, yet TCRdb's version contains in-frame clones alone and is incomplete. The sample records 6,300 or so clones, around 80% being singletons. The data belong to a study of T cells in placental villitis. Study-wide results and caveats: Infectious CMV placentae carried more CMV-specific clones (approximately 0.011) than villitis of unknown etiology (roughly 0.0011).

This clonotype was sampled from a human patient with infectious villitis; the placental T cells may come from both mother and fetus. Sequencing was carried out using placental tissue containing maternal and fetal cells.

The CDR3 DNA is TGTGCCAGCAGTGAAAGACAGGGAAACACCGGGGAGCTGTTTTTT. Translating it yields CASSERQGNTGELFF. This rearrangement joins TRBV2 to TRBJ2-2; 7 bases align to TRBD1. The V and J ends lost 2 bases and 2 bases, in that order; junction bases with no gene match: 2. CDR3 size: 15 residues. Germline V gene lookup returns CDR1 SNHLY and CDR2 FYNNEI.